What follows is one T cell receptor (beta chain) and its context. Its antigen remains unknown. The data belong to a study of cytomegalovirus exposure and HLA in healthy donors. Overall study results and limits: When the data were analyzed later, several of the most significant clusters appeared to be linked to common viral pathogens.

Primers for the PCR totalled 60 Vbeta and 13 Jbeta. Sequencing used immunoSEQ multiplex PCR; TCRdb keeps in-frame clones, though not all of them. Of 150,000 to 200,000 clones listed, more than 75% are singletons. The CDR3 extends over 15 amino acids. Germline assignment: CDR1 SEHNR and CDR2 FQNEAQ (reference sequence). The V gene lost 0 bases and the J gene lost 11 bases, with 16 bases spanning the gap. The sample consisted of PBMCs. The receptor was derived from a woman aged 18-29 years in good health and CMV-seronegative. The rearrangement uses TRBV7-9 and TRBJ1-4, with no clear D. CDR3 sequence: CASSLAQGRTGKLFF. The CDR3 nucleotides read TGTGCCAGCAGCTTAGCGCAAGGAAGGACGGGGAAACTGTTTTTT.